The clone carrying this TCR beta chain was observed a few times. Its specificity is not known. This sample stems from a study of read filtering for tumor transcriptome and immune sequencing. For the study at large: Among patients, roughly 17 were male and about 15 female, aged roughly 45 to 80 (mean around 61). TCR-mapped reads were about 3.5 to 11 million with IR-seq versus roughly 80 to 1273 with RNA-seq.

Findings of the study overall: IR-seq and RNA-seq agreed better without single-read clonotypes.

The CDR3 has 18 residues. Trimming cost V 1 base and J 3 bases, with 23 bases left between them. Germline values: CDR1 DFQATT, CDR2 SNEGSKA (reference sequence). Sampling of bone marrow took place during active disease in every patient. This library used about 360 ng RNA and molecular barcoded adaptors spanning alpha/delta and beta/gamma chains. TCRdb re-called the reads through MiXCR, storing one row per CDR3 protein. The profile shows tens of thousands of distinct CDR3 sequences, around 21% of them singletons. The origin of this receptor is a donor aged 40 or over with multiple myeloma. What was sequenced was a population of CD138-negative cells sorted from bone marrow. This chain joins TRBV20-1 and TRBJ2-3; D perhaps matches TRBD1 (5 bases). CDR3 sequence reads: CSARGVLEDTQTTDTQYF. Here the CDR3 DNA reads TGCAGTGCTAGAGGGGTCCTAGAGGACACCCAGACGACAGATACGCAGTATTTT.